This TCR beta chain derives from a study of early T cells in non-severe SARS-CoV-2 infection. Germline-derived CDR1 and CDR2 are MDHEN and SYDVKM. V gave up 2 bases and J gave up 1 base, with 5 bases separating them. This CDR3 is built from 14 residues. TCRdb re-analysed the 5' RACE reads in MiXCR, keeping a single row per CDR3 protein. Counted here are some 21,000 distinct CDR3 sequences, roughly 5% occurring once; the ten biggest clones make up around a tenth. The table lists this clonotype with a few counts. Material for sequencing was whole blood. The chain is built from TRBV28 and TRBJ2-2; a possible D gene is TRBD2 (5 bases). The origin of this receptor is an adult who was a healthcare worker with PCR-confirmed SARS-CoV-2 infection or an uninfected control (not recorded which). In DNA, the CDR3 is TGTGCCAGCAGTTTAGGGAGGAACACCGGGGAGCTGTTTTTT. Amino acid sequence: CASSLGRNTGELFF.